The clone carrying this T cell receptor beta chain was observed a single time. This sample was taken from a study of regulatory T cells in long-lasting Graves disease. The time point was: newly diagnosed GD, antithyroid drugs for less than 3 months. Preparation of the TCR library used RNA extracted from PBMCs. Libraries of TCR beta came from iRepertoire HTBI primers plus Arm-PCR of CDR3 regions. MiXCR, run by TCRdb on the multiplex PCR reads, gives a single entry per CDR3 protein. The sample records about 460,000 distinct CDR3 sequences, less than 15% being singletons. V was pared by 5 bases and J by 3 bases, with 14 bases between. The CDR3 extends over 14 amino acids. The germline CDR1 and CDR2 sequences are SEHNR and FQNEAQ (reference sequence). This sample also belongs to another study, concerning T cells in Graves' hyperthyroidism and ophthalmopathy.

The genes are TRBV7-9 and TRBJ2-7, with D maybe TRBD2 (6 bases). The material sequenced was peripheral blood mononuclear cells (PBMCs), taken at new diagnosis, from a patient treated with antithyroid drugs. The TCR was taken from a woman in her fifties or sixties with Graves disease. The CDR3 bases are TGTGCCAGCAGCACCGGGAGAGGGGACTACGAGCAGTACTTC. Encoded protein: CASSTGRGDYEQYF.